The 16 T cell receptor beta chains reported below all come from one sample, sequenced in a study of T cell repertoires in cytomegalovirus infection. Antigens of these TCRs are unknown. TCRdb used MiXCR to reprocess the reads, holding one entry per CDR3 protein. This table holds 100,000 to 150,000 distinct CDR3 sequences, 32% found once. The starting material was CD8+ T cells from cultured PBMCs, obtained from culture after CMV antigen stimulation. These receptors all stem from a human donor in good health (CMV status not recorded). Some clones in this sample may be carry-over from other donors' samples.

This clonotype came up a few times. J is TRBJ2-5 and V is TRBV12-3 or TRBV12-4, with a weak D call TRBD2 (6 bases). This CDR3 comprises 15 residues. Trimming pared 6 bases from V and 6 bases from J, leaving 20 bases between. The CDR3, as DNA: TGTGCCAGCAGACTCGGGAGTTGGCAGGGAAAGACCCAGTACTTC. Translated: CASRLGSWQGKTQYF.

The chain carries TRBV28 and TRBJ1-6; TRBD1 matches 7 bases. The CDR3 covers 17 residues. J was trimmed by 0 bases and V by 6 bases; bases with no gene match: 8. Germline values: CDR1 MDHEN, CDR2 SYDVKM. CDR3 bases: TGTGCCAGCAGCCTCGATCAGGGGGGCTCCTATAATTCACCCCTCCACTTT. This codes for CASSLDQGGSYNSPLHF.

For this clonotype: This may be a read error: a much more frequent sequence differs by one nucleotide. V gene TRBV6-1 combines with J gene TRBJ2-1, with D perhaps matching TRBD1 (6 bases). The CDR3 is 15 residues long. V was clipped by 1 base and J by 6 bases, with 13 bases between them. Germline values: CDR1 MNHNS, CDR2 SASEGT. This CDR3 reads CASSEEGVGCNEQFF. CDR3 coding DNA: TGTGCCAGCAGTGAAGAGGGGGTAGGGTGCAATGAGCAGTTCTTC.

This clonotype was counted only a few times. The DNA of the CDR3 is TGTGCCAGCAGCTTAGCTTTCGGGACAGCCTACGAGCAGTACTTC. Its translation: CASSLAFGTAYEQYF. The rearrangement joins TRBV7-6 to TRBJ2-7; TRBD1 agrees at 7 bases. The V gene end was trimmed by 0 bases and the J gene end by 2 bases; junction bases not matched to a gene: 4. CDR1 is SGHVS, CDR2 FNYEAQ, per germline. The CDR3 runs 15 residues.

J is TRBJ1-5 and V is TRBV7-2, with 7 nucleotides matching TRBD1. Per the germline V gene, CDR1 is SGHTA and CDR2 is FQGNSA. V lost 5 bases to trimming and J lost 0 bases; unmatched junction nucleotides: 7. The CDR3 loop spans 16 amino acids. The CDR3 is CASSDGTVNSNQPQHF. The CDR3, as DNA: TGTGCCAGCAGCGACGGGACAGTTAATAGCAATCAGCCCCAGCATTTT.

In its sample, this clonotype was seen a few times. The chain has TRBV23-1 and TRBJ2-2; 9 positions match TRBD1. TRBV23-1 counts as an open reading frame of uncertain function. This CDR3 has 19 amino acids. Trimming cost V 0 bases and J 5 bases; bases outside gene matches: 13. CDR3 region: CASSQSEHRDRVVTGELFF. In DNA form, the CDR3 reads TGCGCCAGCAGTCAATCTGAACACCGGGACAGGGTGGTAACCGGGGAGCTGTTTTTT.

The chain recombines TRBV5-1 with TRBJ2-7; D is unresolved. The CDR3 contains 13 residues. V lost 5 bases, J lost 2 bases, and 11 bases lay in between. Germline V gene data show CDR1 as SGHRS and CDR2 as YFSETQ. CDR3 sequence: CASSLTPTYEQYF. Written as DNA, the CDR3 is TGCGCCAGCAGTTTGACACCGACCTACGAGCAGTACTTC. Supplemented by reference TRBV5-1 and TRBJ2-7, the full variable domain reads KAGVTQTPRYLIKTRGQQVTLSCSPISGHRSVSWYQQTPGQGLQFLFEYFSETQRNKGNFPGRFSGRQFSNSRSEMNVSTLELGDSALYLCASSLTPTYEQYFGPGTRLTVT.

The rearrangement links TRBV27 to TRBJ1-6; D is possibly TRBD1 (6 bases). The ends were cut back, 10 bases at V and 9 bases at J, with 22 bases in the middle. Germline CDR1 is MNHEY and CDR2 is SMNVEV (reference sequence). This CDR3 region has 15 residues. The CDR3 sequence: CATARGSGGFSPLHF. CDR3 sequence (DNA): TGTGCCACCGCGAGGGGGTCGGGAGGGTTTTCACCCCTCCACTTT.

The table lists this clonotype with a few counts. This chain connects TRBV7-9 to TRBJ2-4, with D unclear. The CDR3 loop spans 19 amino acids. Trimming shortened V by 5 bases and J by 3 bases, and 26 bases separated the two germline ends. The germline gives CDR1 SEHNR, CDR2 FQNEAQ (reference sequence). Here the CDR3 reads CASSPRTATGPSGKNIQYF. The CDR3 nucleotides read TGTGCCAGCAGCCCACGGACGGCAACCGGACCTTCGGGCAAAAACATTCAGTACTTC. Looking up the rest from reference TRBV7-9 and TRBJ2-4 gives the full variable domain: DTGVSQNPRHKITKRGQNVTFRCDPISEHNRLYWYRQTLGQGPEFLTYFQNEAQLEKSRLLSDRFSAERPKGSFSTLEIQRTEQGDSAMYLCASSPRTATGPSGKNIQYFGAGTRLSVL.

The chain uses TRBV3-1 and TRBJ2-7, with 8 bases that match TRBD1. The CDR3 extends over 15 amino acids. J gave up 2 bases and V 4 bases, and 7 bases lay outside the gene matches. Germline CDR1 and CDR2: LGHDT and YNNKEL (reference sequence). The CDR3 loop reads CASSPGTGLPYEQYF. CDR3 coding DNA: TGTGCCAGCAGCCCCGGGACAGGCCTTCCCTACGAGCAGTACTTC.

This clonotype was seen a few times. The chain uses TRBV20-1 and TRBJ2-3; TRBD2 aligns across 9 bases. This CDR3 is 17 amino acids long. Trimming removed 3 bases from V and 4 bases from J; junction bases left unmatched: 14. Germline-derived CDR1 and CDR2 are DFQATT and SNEGSKA (reference sequence). DNA for the CDR3: TGCAGTGCTAGTACCCCCGTAAAGCGGGGGGAACCAGATACGCAGTATTTT. It codes for CSASTPVKRGEPDTQYF.

The chain links TRBV12-5 to TRBJ1-1; D is unresolved. CDR1 LGHNT and CDR2 FRNRAP come from the germline V gene. The V end was cut by 0 bases, the J end by 1 base, with 3 bases between. The CDR3 consists of 13 residues. The chain's CDR3 is CASGLVWNTEAFF. The CDR3 DNA follows: TGTGCTAGTGGTTTGGTATGGAACACTGAAGCTTTCTTT.

The rearrangement joins TRBV6-2 or TRBV6-3 to TRBJ2-1; D possibly corresponds to TRBD2 (6 bases). The CDR3 sequence is 16 residues long. Per germline, CDR1 MNHEY and CDR2 SVGEGT. V gave up 6 bases and J gave up 0 bases, with 15 bases separating them. CDR3 sequence (DNA): TGTGCCAGCAGCGGAGGGGCGGGGAGCTCCTACAATGAGCAGTTCTTC. Amino acid sequence: CASSGGAGSSYNEQFF.

This rearrangement joins TRBV7-1 to TRBJ2-1, with D perhaps TRBD1 (6 bases). TRBV7-1 is an ORF, with its function uncertain. This CDR3 is built from 12 residues. Trimming cost V 6 bases and J 7 bases, with 10 bases left between them. CDR3 DNA sequence: TGTGCCAGCAGGGTTACAGGGAATGAGCAGTTCTTC. Protein product: CASRVTGNEQFF.

This clonotype was seen a handful of times. The chain couples TRBV7-9 to TRBJ2-7, with D tentatively TRBD1 (6 bases). This CDR3 contains 13 residues. The V gene lost 6 bases and the J gene lost 5 bases, with 14 bases spanning the gap. CDR1 and CDR2 (germline): SEHNR, FQNEAQ (reference sequence). The CDR3 loop is CASSRTVVDEQYF. The DNA for the CDR3 is TGTGCCAGCAGTCGGACAGTAGTCGACGAGCAGTACTTC.

V and J are TRBV4-1 and TRBJ2-2, with D perhaps TRBD1 (6 bases). V lost 0 bases and J 4 bases, leaving 21 bases between the germline ends. Germline-derived CDR1 and CDR2 are MGHRA and YSYEKL. The CDR3 is 19 amino acids. The CDR3: CASSQEPQGTLQGTGELFF. CDR3 DNA: TGCGCCAGCAGCCAAGAACCACAGGGCACCTTACAGGGCACCGGGGAGCTGTTTTTT.